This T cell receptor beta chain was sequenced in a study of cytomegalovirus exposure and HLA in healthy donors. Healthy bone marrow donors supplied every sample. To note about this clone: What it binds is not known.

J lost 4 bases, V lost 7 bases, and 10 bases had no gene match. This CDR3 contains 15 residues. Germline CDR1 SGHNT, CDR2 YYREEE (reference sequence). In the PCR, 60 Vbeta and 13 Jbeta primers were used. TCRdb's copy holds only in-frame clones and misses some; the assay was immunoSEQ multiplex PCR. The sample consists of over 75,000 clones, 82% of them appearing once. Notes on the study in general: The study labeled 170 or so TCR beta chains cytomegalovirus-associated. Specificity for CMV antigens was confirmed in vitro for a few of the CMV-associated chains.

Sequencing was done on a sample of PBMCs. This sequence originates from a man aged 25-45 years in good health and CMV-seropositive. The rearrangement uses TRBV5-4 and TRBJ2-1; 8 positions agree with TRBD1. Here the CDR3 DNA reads TGTGCCAGCTCCATTCCAGGGGGCAGTTACAATGAGCAGTTCTTC. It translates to CASSIPGGSYNEQFF.